This entry concerns a single T cell receptor beta chain. This clonotype turned up a few times. What this receptor recognizes is not known. It has no much larger one-base neighbor in the sample; base qualities were not kept. Ficoll-Paque density gradient centrifugation was the method used to isolate PBMCs. The V and J ends are trimmed by 2 bases and 5 bases, leaving 15 bases between them. From the cysteine up to the phenylalanine, the CDR3 has a length of 14 residues. The entry retains the CDR3 DNA only, 42 bases that are in frame from base 1. The germline V gene encodes CDR1 DFQATT and CDR2 SNEGSKA (reference sequence). This record belongs to a study of T-cell memory formation after mild COVID-19 (dated by TCRdb to about 2021). Study-wide context: Most TCR sequence clusters were specific to one of the two donors. T-cell clones expanding and contracting after mild COVID-19 in a couple of donors were tracked by longitudinal TCRalpha and TCRbeta repertoire sequencing. The cohort was made up of two young adult volunteers, one female and one male, who were previously healthy.

Instrument on record: Illumina NovaSeq 6000. TCRalpha and TCRbeta cDNA libraries were constructed by 5'RACE with constant-segment primers, with sample barcodes and unique molecular identifiers being introduced. RNA was extracted from every sample with Trizol reagent. Amplification of the libraries took two PCR steps, and the second step added a second sample barcode plus Illumina TruSeq adapters. Libraries were sequenced on an Illumina NovaSeq with 2 x 150 bp paired-end reads. In the original analysis: Reads were demultiplexed and collapsed into UMI-guided consensus sequences with migec v1.2.7. Using mixcr v2.1.11, UMI consensuses were aligned to TRA and TRB V and J templates and then assembled into clonotypes. Expanded or contracted clonotypes were those called significant by both edgeR and NoisET, with noise models trained on biological replicates. For edgeR calls, the thresholds were a false discovery rate-adjusted p below 0.01 and a log2 fold-change of 1. As an exploratory analysis of dynamics, max-normalized trajectories of the 1000 most abundant clonotypes were examined with PCA combined with hierarchical clustering. The CD4 or CD8 phenotype of responding clones was assigned using the separately sequenced CD4+ and CD8+ repertoires. TCRdb redid the processing of the public reads, applying fastp at Q25 and MiXCR, and retained in-frame beta chains. Each entry merges the rows of one CDR3 protein and shows their most common DNA and genes. In this record, the V and J calls reflect TCRdb's handling and not the investigators' own analysis. Present in this sample are 300,000 to 350,000 distinct CDR3 sequences, roughly 13% of which were seen just once. The ten largest account for about a fifth of the sample.

Paper-wide results and their limitations: Only a couple of mild cases were covered by the study, and larger cohorts that include severe cases with pre-infection samples were considered necessary. Some responding clones were found in pre-infection memory, which suggests that pre-existing cross-reactive memory T cells took part in the SARS-CoV-2 response. Whether the second-wave clones peaking on day 37 were SARS-CoV-2 specific was not confirmed. Contracting CD4+ clones turned up mainly in the CM and EM memory subsets, whereas EMRA was where CD8+ clones were enriched. Clones that contracted from day 15 to 85 showed balanced CD4/CD8 phenotypes, whereas a second wave of clones that expanded from day 15 to 37 leaned towards CD4+.

The rearranged segments are TRBV20-1 and TRBJ1-1; tentative D gene TRBD1, with 5 bases matching. The material sequenced was PBMCs or a T cell subset sorted from them (not recorded which). This TCR was sampled from a man aged 18 to 29 who had mild COVID-19 (a few samples of this study predate the infection). The sample titles of this study are shuffled in the database, so cell type and time point are left out; the donor was told from shared clones. The DNA sequence is TGCAGTGCTAGACAGGGCTCTCGGTCTACTGAAGCTTTCTTT. Its coded protein is CSARQGSRSTEAFF.